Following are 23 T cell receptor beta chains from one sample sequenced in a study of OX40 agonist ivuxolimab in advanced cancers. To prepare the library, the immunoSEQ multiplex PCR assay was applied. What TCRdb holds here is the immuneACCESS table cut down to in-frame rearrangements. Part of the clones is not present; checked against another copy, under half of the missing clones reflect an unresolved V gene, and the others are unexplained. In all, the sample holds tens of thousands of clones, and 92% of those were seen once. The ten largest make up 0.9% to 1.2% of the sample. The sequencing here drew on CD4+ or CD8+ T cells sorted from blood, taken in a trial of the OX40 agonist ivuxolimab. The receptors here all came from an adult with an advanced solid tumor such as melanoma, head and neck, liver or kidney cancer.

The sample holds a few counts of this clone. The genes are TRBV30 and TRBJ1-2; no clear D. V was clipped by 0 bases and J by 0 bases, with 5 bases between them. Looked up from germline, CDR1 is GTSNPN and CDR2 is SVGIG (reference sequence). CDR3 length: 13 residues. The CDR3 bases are TGTGCCTGGAGTGTACGATCTAACTATGGCTACACCTTC. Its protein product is CAWSVRSNYGYTF.

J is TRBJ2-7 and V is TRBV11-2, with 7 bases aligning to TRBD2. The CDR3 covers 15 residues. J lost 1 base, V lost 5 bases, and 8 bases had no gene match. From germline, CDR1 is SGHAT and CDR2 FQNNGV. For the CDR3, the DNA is TGTGCCAGCAGCCCCAGGGCCGGGGGGTCCTACGAGCAGTACTTC. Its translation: CASSPRAGGSYEQYF.

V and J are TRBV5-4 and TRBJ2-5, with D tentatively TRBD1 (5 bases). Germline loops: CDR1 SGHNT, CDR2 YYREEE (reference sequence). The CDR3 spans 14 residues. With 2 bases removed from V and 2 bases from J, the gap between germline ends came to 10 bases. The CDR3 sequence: CASSFRDGQETQYF. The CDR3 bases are TGTGCCAGCAGCTTCAGGGATGGGCAAGAGACCCAGTACTTC. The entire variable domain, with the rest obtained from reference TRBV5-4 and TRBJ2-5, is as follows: ETGVTQSPTHLIKTRGQQVTLRCSSQSGHNTVSWYQQALGQGPQFIFQYYREEENGRGNFPPRFSGLQFPNYSSELNVNALELDDSALYLCASSFRDGQETQYFGPGTRLLVL.

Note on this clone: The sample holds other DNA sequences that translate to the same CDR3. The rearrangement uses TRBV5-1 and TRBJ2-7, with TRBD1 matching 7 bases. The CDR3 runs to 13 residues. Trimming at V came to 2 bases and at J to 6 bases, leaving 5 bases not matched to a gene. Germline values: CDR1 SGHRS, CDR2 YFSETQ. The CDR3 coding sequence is TGCGCCAGCAGCTTAAGACAGGGAAGCGAGCAGTACTTC. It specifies CASSLRQGSEQYF. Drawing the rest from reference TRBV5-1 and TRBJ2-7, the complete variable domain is KAGVTQTPRYLIKTRGQQVTLSCSPISGHRSVSWYQQTPGQGLQFLFEYFSETQRNKGNFPGRFSGRQFSNSRSEMNVSTLELGDSALYLCASSLRQGSEQYFGPGTRLTVT.

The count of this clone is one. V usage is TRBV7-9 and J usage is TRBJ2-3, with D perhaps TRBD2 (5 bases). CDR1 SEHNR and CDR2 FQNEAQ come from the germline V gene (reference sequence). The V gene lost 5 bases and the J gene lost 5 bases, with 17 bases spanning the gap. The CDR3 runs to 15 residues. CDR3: CASSPDGGGRDTQYF. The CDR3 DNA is TGTGCCAGCAGCCCGGACGGCGGAGGTAGAGATACGCAGTATTTT.

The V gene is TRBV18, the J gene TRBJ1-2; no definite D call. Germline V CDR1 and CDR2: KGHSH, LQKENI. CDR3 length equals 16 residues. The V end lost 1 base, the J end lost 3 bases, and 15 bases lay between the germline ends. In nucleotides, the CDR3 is TGTGCCAGCTCACCACTTGAAGCACGGGTGCACTATGGCTACACCTTC. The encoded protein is CASSPLEARVHYGYTF.

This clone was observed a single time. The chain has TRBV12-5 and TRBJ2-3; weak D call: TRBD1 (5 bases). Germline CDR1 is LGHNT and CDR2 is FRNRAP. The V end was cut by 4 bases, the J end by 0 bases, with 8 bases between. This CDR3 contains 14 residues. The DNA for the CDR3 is TGTGCTAGTGGTTGGGGCAGCAGCACAGATACGCAGTATTTT. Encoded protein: CASGWGSSTDTQYF.

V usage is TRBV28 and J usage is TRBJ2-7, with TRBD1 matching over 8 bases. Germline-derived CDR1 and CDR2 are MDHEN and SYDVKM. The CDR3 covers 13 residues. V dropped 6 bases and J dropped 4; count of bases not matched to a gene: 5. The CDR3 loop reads CASSSGGGYEQYF. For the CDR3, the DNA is TGTGCCAGCAGCTCAGGGGGCGGGTACGAGCAGTACTTC.

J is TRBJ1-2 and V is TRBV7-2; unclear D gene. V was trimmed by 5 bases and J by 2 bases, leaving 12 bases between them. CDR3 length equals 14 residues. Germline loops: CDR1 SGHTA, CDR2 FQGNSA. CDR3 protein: CASSPGFWNYGYTF. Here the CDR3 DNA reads TGTGCCAGCAGCCCCGGGTTTTGGAACTATGGCTACACCTTC.

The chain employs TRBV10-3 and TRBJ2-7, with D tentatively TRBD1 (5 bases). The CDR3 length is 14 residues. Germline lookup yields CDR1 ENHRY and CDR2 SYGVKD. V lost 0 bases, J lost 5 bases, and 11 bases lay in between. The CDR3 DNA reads TGTGCCATCAGTGAGTCAATTAGGGGCAACGAGCAGTACTTC. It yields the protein CAISESIRGNEQYF.

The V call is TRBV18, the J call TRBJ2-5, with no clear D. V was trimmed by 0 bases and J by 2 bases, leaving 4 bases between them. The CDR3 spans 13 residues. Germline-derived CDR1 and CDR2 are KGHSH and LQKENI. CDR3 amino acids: CASSPPPQETQYF. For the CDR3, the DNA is TGTGCCAGCTCACCACCTCCACAAGAGACCCAGTACTTC.

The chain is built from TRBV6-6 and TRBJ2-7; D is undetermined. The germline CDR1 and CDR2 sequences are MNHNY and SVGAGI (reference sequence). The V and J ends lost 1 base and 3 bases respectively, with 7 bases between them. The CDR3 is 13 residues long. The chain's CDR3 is CASSYLVDYEQYF. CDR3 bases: TGTGCCAGCAGTTACTTGGTAGACTACGAGCAGTACTTC.

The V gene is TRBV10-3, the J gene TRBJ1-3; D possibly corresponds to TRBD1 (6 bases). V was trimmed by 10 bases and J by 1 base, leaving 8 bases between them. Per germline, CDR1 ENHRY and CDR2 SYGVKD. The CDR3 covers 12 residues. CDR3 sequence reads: CATQGSGNTIYF. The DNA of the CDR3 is TGTGCCACCCAGGGGTCTGGAAACACCATATATTTT.

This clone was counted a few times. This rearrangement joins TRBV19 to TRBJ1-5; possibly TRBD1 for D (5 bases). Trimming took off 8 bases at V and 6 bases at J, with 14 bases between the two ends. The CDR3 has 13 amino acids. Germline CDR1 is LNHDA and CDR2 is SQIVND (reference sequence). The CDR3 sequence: CASHPGGGQPQHF. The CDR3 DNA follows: TGTGCCAGTCACCCGGGTGGGGGTCAGCCCCAGCATTTT.

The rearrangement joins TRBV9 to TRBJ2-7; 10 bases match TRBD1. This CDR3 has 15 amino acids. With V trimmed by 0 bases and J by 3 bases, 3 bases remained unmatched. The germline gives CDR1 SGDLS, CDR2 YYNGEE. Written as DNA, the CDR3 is TGTGCCAGCAGCGTAGGAGGGACAGGGGTCTACGAGCAGTACTTC. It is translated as CASSVGGTGVYEQYF.

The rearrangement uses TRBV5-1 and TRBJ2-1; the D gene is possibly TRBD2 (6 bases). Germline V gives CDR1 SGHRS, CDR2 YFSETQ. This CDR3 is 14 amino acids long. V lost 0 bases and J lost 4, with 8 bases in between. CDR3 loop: CASSLVAGYNEQFF. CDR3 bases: TGCGCCAGCAGCTTGGTGGCGGGGTACAATGAGCAGTTCTTC.

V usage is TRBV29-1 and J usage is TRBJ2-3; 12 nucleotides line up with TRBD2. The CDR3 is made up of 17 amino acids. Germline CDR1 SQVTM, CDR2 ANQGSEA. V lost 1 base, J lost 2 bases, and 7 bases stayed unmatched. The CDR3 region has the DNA TGCAGCGTTGAAGTCGGACTAGCGGGACAACACACAGATACGCAGTATTTT. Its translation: CSVEVGLAGQHTDTQYF.

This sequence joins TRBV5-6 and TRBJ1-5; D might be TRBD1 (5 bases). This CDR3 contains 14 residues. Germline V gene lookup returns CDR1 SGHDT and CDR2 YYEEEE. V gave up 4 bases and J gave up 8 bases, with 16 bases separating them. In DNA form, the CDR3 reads TGTGCCAGCAGCACAGGCAGGGACGGAGAGCCCCAGCATTTT. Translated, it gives CASSTGRDGEPQHF.

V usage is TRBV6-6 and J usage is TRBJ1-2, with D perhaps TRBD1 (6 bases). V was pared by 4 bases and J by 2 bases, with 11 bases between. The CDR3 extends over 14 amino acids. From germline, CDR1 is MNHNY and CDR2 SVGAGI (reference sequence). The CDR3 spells CASSLPGVNYGYTF. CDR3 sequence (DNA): TGTGCCAGCAGTTTACCAGGGGTGAACTATGGCTACACCTTC.

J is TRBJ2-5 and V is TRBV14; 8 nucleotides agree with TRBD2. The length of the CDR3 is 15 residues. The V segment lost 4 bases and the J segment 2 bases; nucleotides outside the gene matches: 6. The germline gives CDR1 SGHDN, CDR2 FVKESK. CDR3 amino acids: CASSPRAGGQETQYF. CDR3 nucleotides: TGTGCCAGCAGCCCCCGTGCGGGAGGTCAAGAGACCCAGTACTTC.

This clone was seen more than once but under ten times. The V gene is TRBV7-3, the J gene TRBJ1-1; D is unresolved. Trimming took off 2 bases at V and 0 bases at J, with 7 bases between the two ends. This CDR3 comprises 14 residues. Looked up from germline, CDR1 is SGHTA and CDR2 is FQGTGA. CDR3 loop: CASSLDRLNTEAFF. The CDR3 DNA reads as TGTGCCAGCAGCTTAGACCGATTGAACACTGAAGCTTTCTTT.

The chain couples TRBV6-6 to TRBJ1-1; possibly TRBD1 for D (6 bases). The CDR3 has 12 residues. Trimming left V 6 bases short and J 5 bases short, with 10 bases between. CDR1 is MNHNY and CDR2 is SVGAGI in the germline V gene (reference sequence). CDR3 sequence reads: CASSRDITEAFF. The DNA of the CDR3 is TGTGCCAGCAGCAGGGACATTACTGAAGCTTTCTTT.

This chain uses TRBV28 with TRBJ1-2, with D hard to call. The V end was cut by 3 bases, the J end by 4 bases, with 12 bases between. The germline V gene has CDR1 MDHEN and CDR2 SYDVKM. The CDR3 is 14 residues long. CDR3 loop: CASSFQTVGYGYTF. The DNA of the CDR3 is TGTGCCAGCAGTTTCCAAACGGTGGGCTATGGCTACACCTTC.